These T cell receptor beta chains were read from a single sample in a study of blood T cells in healthy people across ages. TCRdb independently ran MiXCR on the 5' RACE reads; one entry per CDR3 protein. The sample has 920,000 or so distinct CDR3 sequences, 45% seen once. Sequences were obtained from blood. Receptors originate from a woman in her sixties in good health. Each CDR3 is given without its conserved first and last residue. Each record gives: J gene, V gene, CDR3 length, clone size, CDR3 protein. Only part of the rows carry a size: once, few, many, or a class if the clone is expanded.

>TRBJ2-7|TRBV9|13|few
ASSVEDRDRDEQY
>TRBJ2-7|TRBV6-2/TRBV6-3|13|.
ASTIAGVVNNEQY
>TRBJ2-7|TRBV2|12|few
ASSEEPDGYEQY
>TRBJ2-7|TRBV12-3/TRBV12-4|12|few
ASSLDSFYYEQY
>TRBJ2-7|TRBV5-1|13|few
ASSPLRVISYEQY
>TRBJ2-3|TRBV4-1|11|.
ASSQASEITQY
>TRBJ2-6|TRBV5-4|13|.
ASSPGFSGANVLT
>TRBJ2-7|TRBV15|14|.
ATSRQSAGNINEQY
>TRBJ2-3|TRBV20-1|14|.
SARKPGQGVSDTQY
>TRBJ1-4|TRBV27|12|.
ASTRWGLNEKLF
>TRBJ1-2|TRBV30|12|many
AWSVLGRSYGYT
>TRBJ2-7|TRBV25-1|14|.
ASSEWGGSLYNEQY
>TRBJ2-3|TRBV20-1|12|few
SAHGTRGTDTQY
>TRBJ2-7|TRBV6-2/TRBV6-3|13|.
ASSSDRAGMHEQY
>TRBJ1-4|TRBV3-1|14|.
ASSQALGQGNEKLF
>TRBJ2-1|TRBV20-1|12|.
SVTRLDSYNEQF
>TRBJ2-5|TRBV20-1|11|few
SARAGHQETQY
>TRBJ2-1|TRBV20-1|13|few
SASGGLAGAREQF
>TRBJ1-2|TRBV29-1|15|.
SVVVSGQGAIGYGYT
>TRBJ2-1|TRBV10-3|10|few
AISATGYEQF